This T cell receptor beta chain originates from a study of cytomegalovirus exposure and HLA in healthy donors. The PCR contained 60 Vbeta and 13 Jbeta primers. Data came from immunoSEQ multiplex PCR; TCRdb stores just in-frame clones and leaves some out. The sample has tens of thousands of clones; the top ten hold just over 5.5%. The material sequenced was PBMCs. The receptor comes from a girl aged 10-17 years in good health and CMV-seropositive.

The CDR3 DNA follows: TGTGCCAGCAGCTTGACTAGCGGGGGGGGTACCGGGGAGCTGTTTTTT. It is translated as CASSLTSGGGTGELFF. The chain is built from TRBV6-6 and TRBJ2-2; 14 positions match TRBD2. The CDR3 totals 16 residues. V trimming: 6 bases; J trimming: 5 bases; junction bases outside the gene matches: 5. The V gene's germline CDR1 is MNHNY and CDR2 SVGAGI (reference sequence).